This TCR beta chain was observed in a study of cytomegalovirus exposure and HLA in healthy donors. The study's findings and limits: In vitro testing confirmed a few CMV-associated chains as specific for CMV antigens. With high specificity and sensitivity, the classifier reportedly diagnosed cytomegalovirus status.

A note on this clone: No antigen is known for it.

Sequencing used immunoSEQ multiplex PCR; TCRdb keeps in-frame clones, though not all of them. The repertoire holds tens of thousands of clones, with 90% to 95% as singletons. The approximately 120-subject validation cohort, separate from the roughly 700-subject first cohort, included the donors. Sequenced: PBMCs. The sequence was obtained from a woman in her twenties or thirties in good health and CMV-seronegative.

Written as DNA, the CDR3 is TGTGCCAGCAGTTACAAGGACAGTCGGTACGAGCAGTACTTC. It yields the protein CASSYKDSRYEQYF. This chain connects TRBV6-5 to TRBJ2-7; D perhaps matches TRBD1 (6 bases). CDR1 is MNHEY, CDR2 SVGAGI, per germline. The CDR3 spans 14 residues. The V end lost 2 bases, the J end lost 4 bases, and 12 bases lay between the germline ends.